This paragraph reports one T cell receptor (beta chain). Its antigen is as yet unknown. This record belongs to a study of cytotoxic CD8 clonotypes in ibrutinib-treated CLL. General study points: An increase in clonality occurred at ibrutinib response, followed by a return toward baseline at progression.

Method: immunoSEQ multiplex PCR; TCRdb's copy keeps in-frame clones and lacks some. The sample shows about 21,000 clones, around 68% of them seen only once. Germline V CDR1 and CDR2: MNHEY, SMNVEV (reference sequence). The CDR3 runs to 17 residues. V lost 8 bases to trimming and J lost 6 bases, with 27 bases between them. Roughly 1.9 micrograms of genomic DNA from cryopreserved PBMCs went into TCR beta libraries. The origin of this receptor is a human donor with chronic lymphocytic leukemia. This chain connects TRBV27 to TRBJ2-3, with TRBD2 as a possible D gene (6 bases). The sequences come from PBMCs, collected before ibrutinib treatment. The CDR3: CASALPGTLLSPDTQYF. The CDR3 region has the DNA TGTGCCAGCGCACTACCCGGGACTCTCCTTTCCCCGGATACGCAGTATTTT.